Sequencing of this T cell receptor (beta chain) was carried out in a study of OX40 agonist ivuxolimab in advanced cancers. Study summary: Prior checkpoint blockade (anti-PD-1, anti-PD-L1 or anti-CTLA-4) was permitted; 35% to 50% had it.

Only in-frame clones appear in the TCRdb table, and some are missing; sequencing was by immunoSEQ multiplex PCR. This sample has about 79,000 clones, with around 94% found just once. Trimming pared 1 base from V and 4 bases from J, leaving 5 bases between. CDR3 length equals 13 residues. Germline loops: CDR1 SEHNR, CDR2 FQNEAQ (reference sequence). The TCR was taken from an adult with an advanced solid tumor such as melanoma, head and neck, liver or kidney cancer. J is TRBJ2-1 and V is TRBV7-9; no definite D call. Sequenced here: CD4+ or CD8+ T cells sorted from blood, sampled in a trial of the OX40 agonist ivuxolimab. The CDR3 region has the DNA TGTGCCAGCAGCTTAGTAAGGTACAATGAGCAGTTCTTC. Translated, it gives CASSLVRYNEQFF.